This TCR beta chain appears in the sequencing data of a study of vaccination effects on CD4 cells after COVID-19. Study-wide context: Within the ViraFEST assay, antigen-specific CD4+ T cells underwent expansion with viral peptide pools prior to sequencing. General study results and limits: Clones of infection and vaccine origin contracted markedly late after vaccination.

Between days 10 and 11 of culture, CD4+ T cells were separated out. Clones were sequenced by immunoSEQ multiplex PCR, and TCRdb holds only the in-frame ones, with some missing. The table shows about 30,000 clones, with approximately 60% occurring only once. With respect to this clone: No antigen is known for it.

Trimming left V 0 bases short and J 0 bases short, with 6 bases between. CDR3 length: 15 residues. The germline CDR1 and CDR2 sequences are ENHRY and SYGVKD. This receptor was identified in a human donor who received a COVID-19 vaccine. The gene calls are TRBV10-3 and TRBJ1-5, with D maybe TRBD1 (6 bases). Sequencing used CD4+ T cells from PBMCs cultured without peptide, obtained before COVID-19 vaccination. The CDR3 is CAISESGGSNQPQHF. The CDR3 coding sequence is TGTGCCATCAGTGAGTCAGGGGGTAGCAATCAGCCCCAGCATTTT.